This T cell receptor beta chain was identified during a study of blood T cell repertoires in COVID-19. About the research overall: Acute and convalescent COVID-19 specimens originated in the United States, Italy and Spain. In each case, the material was cDNA or gDNA derived from T cells, B-cell-depleted T cells, or PBMCs.

The table came from immunoSEQ multiplex PCR; TCRdb's copy has only in-frame clones and leaves some out. The sample includes about 130,000 clones, 70% to 80% seen only once; the top ten take about 40%. The V gene end was trimmed by 3 bases and the J gene end by 7 bases; junction bases not matched to a gene: 14. Germline CDR1 and CDR2: MGHRA and YSYEKL. This CDR3 has 17 residues. Material for sequencing was peripheral blood. This TCR was recovered from a man aged 35-49 years with active or convalescent COVID-19. V is TRBV4-1 and J is TRBJ2-7; TRBD2 matches at 11 bases. This CDR3 is CASSQTTGSGRASEQYF. The CDR3 bases are TGCGCCAGCAGCCAGACTACCGGTAGCGGGAGGGCCAGTGAGCAGTACTTC.